This T cell receptor (beta chain) was sequenced during a study of blood T cell repertoires in COVID-19. Across the study: The origin of the acute and convalescent COVID-19 samples was the United States, Italy and Spain.

Authors' processing steps: The authors estimated nucleated cell counts from reference gene primer amplification. Profiled with immunoSEQ multiplex PCR; TCRdb holds only in-frame clones, not every one. V and J calls and clone size are copied from that table; D and trimming were computed from the DNA. Of over 50,000 clones in the sample, 70% to 90% are singletons; the top ten hold over 6.5%. Sequencing was done on a sample of peripheral blood. The TCR sequence derives from a man aged 60-69 years with acute or convalescent COVID-19.

The chain's CDR3 is CASSYSRQGAGSSSYNEQFF. The DNA for the CDR3 is TGTGCCAGCAGTTACTCCAGACAGGGGGCTGGCTCCAGTTCCTACAATGAGCAGTTCTTC. This chain joins TRBV6-2 or TRBV6-3 and TRBJ2-1; 10 bases map to TRBD1. The CDR3 spans 20 residues. CDR1 and CDR2 from the germline V gene are MNHEY and SVGEGT. V gave up 0 bases and J gave up 1 base; unmatched junction bases: 12.